The 15 T cell receptor beta chains below were found in one sample sequenced in a study of cytomegalovirus exposure and HLA in healthy donors. Use of 60 Vbeta and 13 Jbeta primers characterized the PCR. Sequencing used immunoSEQ multiplex PCR; TCRdb keeps in-frame clones, though not all of them. In the table there are approximately 160,000 clones, under 85% of which are singletons. Sequenced input: PBMCs. All receptors derive from a man aged 18 to 35 in good health and CMV-seronegative.

The chain is built from TRBV6-5 and TRBJ1-5; weak D call: TRBD1 (6 bases). The CDR3 has 15 residues. The germline V gene has CDR1 MNHEY and CDR2 SVGAGI. V lost 6 bases to trimming and J lost 3 bases, with 15 bases between them. The CDR3 reads CASRTTQGYNQPQHF. The CDR3 DNA reads TGTGCCAGCAGGACCACACAGGGCTACAATCAGCCCCAGCATTTT.

V usage is TRBV30 and J usage is TRBJ1-5; unclear D gene. In germline, CDR1 is GTSNPN, CDR2 SVGIG (reference sequence). CDR3 size: 14 residues. V was shortened by 5 bases and J by 2 bases, with 13 bases between the two germline ends. The DNA for the CDR3 is TGTGCCTGGGGTCGTCTGGGCCGCAATCAGCCCCAGCATTTT. Translated: CAWGRLGRNQPQHF.

This sequence joins TRBV5-6 and TRBJ1-1; possibly TRBD1 for D (6 bases). V lost 3 bases and J lost 0, with 6 bases in between. The germline V gene encodes CDR1 SGHDT and CDR2 YYEEEE. This CDR3 has 13 residues. The CDR3 spells CASSWTVNTEAFF. In DNA, the CDR3 is TGTGCCAGCAGCTGGACAGTGAACACTGAAGCTTTCTTT.

The chain has TRBV7-3 and TRBJ2-1, with TRBD2 identical over 10 bases. Trimming removed 3 bases from V and 3 bases from J; junction bases left unmatched: 5. This CDR3 has 16 residues. Germline V gene data show CDR1 as SGHTA and CDR2 as FQGTGA. The CDR3 DNA sequence: TGTGCCAGCAGCTTTTCCTTAGCGGGAGGCTACAATGAGCAGTTCTTC. Protein: CASSFSLAGGYNEQFF.

The CDR3, as DNA: TGTGCCAGCAGTCTTAGCGGGAGATCCTACAATGAGCAGTTCTTC. This codes for CASSLSGRSYNEQFF. The genes are TRBV27 and TRBJ2-1, with TRBD2 matching 9 bases. The CDR3 runs to 15 residues. Unmatched junction bases numbered 3, after V lost 5 bases and J lost 1 base. The germline V gene has CDR1 MNHEY and CDR2 SMNVEV (reference sequence).

The CDR3 sequence is CASSLVAEETQYF. The CDR3 nucleotides read TGTGCCAGCAGCTTAGTAGCGGAAGAGACCCAGTACTTC. The chain carries TRBV7-2 and TRBJ2-5, with TRBD2 as a possible D gene (6 bases). Germline lookup yields CDR1 SGHTA and CDR2 FQGNSA. This CDR3 spans 13 amino acids. V gave up 1 base and J gave up 3 bases, with 6 bases separating them.

The chain uses TRBV29-1 and TRBJ2-7, with 10 bases that match TRBD2. Germline CDR1 and CDR2: SQVTM and ANQGSEA. Unmatched junction bases numbered 8, after V lost 4 bases and J lost 2 bases. This CDR3 has 15 residues. The CDR3 loop is CSVVWVAGGTYEQYF. The CDR3, as DNA: TGCAGCGTTGTCTGGGTAGCGGGGGGAACCTACGAGCAGTACTTC.

CDR3 DNA sequence: TGTGCCAGCAGCTTCCAGGGAAATGAGCAGTTCTTC. Its protein is CASSFQGNEQFF. V usage is TRBV7-3 and J usage is TRBJ2-1, with D perhaps TRBD1 (5 bases). Per germline, CDR1 SGHTA and CDR2 FQGTGA. V was cut by 3 bases and J by 7 bases, with 7 bases left in between. CDR3 length: 12 residues.

The V call is TRBV15, the J call TRBJ1-4; 11 bases align to TRBD1. Germline loops: CDR1 LNHNV, CDR2 YYDKDF (reference sequence). Unmatched junction bases numbered 4, after V lost 0 bases and J lost 7 bases. The CDR3 extends over 16 amino acids. CDR3 coding DNA: TGTGCCACCAGCAGAGATCTTGGGACAGGGGGTGAAAAACTGTTTTTT. It codes for CATSRDLGTGGEKLFF.

The rearrangement joins TRBV4-2 to TRBJ2-3; the match to TRBD2 covers 7 bases. With V trimmed by 1 base and J by 6 bases, 4 bases remained unmatched. The CDR3 has 14 residues. Germline loops: CDR1 LGHNA, CDR2 YNFKEQ. As DNA, the CDR3 is TGTGCCAGCAGCCAAGTGGGAGGGATTGATACGCAGTATTTT. It translates to CASSQVGGIDTQYF.

This rearrangement joins TRBV7-2 to TRBJ1-1; no reliable D call. The CDR3 extends over 10 amino acids. Germline-derived CDR1 and CDR2 are SGHTA and FQGNSA. The V gene lost 1 base and the J gene lost 11 bases, with 5 bases spanning the gap. CDR3 nucleotides: TGTGCCAGCAGCTTAGGACTCGCTTTCTTT. This encodes CASSLGLAFF.

This sequence joins TRBV10-3 and TRBJ2-5, with a possible D match to TRBD1 (6 bases). V dropped 3 bases and J dropped 0 bases, with 14 bases sitting between them. In germline, CDR1 is ENHRY, CDR2 SYGVKD. CDR3 length equals 16 residues. The DNA for the CDR3 is TGTGCCATCAGTGAATGGAACAGGGCGTACCAAGAGACCCAGTACTTC. It yields the protein CAISEWNRAYQETQYF.

The V call is TRBV29-1, the J call TRBJ2-7; D possibly corresponds to TRBD1 (6 bases). Trimming removed 7 bases at V and 5 bases at J, with 27 bases between. The CDR3 covers 16 residues. Germline-derived CDR1 and CDR2 are SQVTM and ANQGSEA. Written as DNA, the CDR3 is TGCAGCGGCCAAGGGGGACAATCGATGTCCCGGGACGAGCAGTACTTC. Translating gives CSGQGGQSMSRDEQYF.

J is TRBJ2-5 and V is TRBV11-2; tentatively, D is TRBD2 (7 bases). This CDR3 spans 15 amino acids. Germline CDR1 reads SGHAT; CDR2 reads FQNNGV. V lost 5 bases and J 4 bases, leaving 17 bases between the germline ends. The CDR3 sequence is CASSPGGGDTETQYF. CDR3 sequence (DNA): TGTGCCAGCAGCCCGGGGGGCGGGGACACAGAGACCCAGTACTTC.

The genes are TRBV15 and TRBJ1-5, with 7 positions matching TRBD1. The CDR3 has 13 amino acids. Germline loops: CDR1 LNHNV, CDR2 YYDKDF (reference sequence). Germline trimming cut 1 base from V and 9 bases from J; bases unmatched to any gene: 3. The CDR3 DNA is TGTGCCACCAGCAGAGGACAGGGTGGGCCCCAGCATTTT. It translates to CATSRGQGGPQHF. Filled out from reference TRBV15 and TRBJ1-5, the complete variable domain reads DAMVIQNPRYQVTQFGKPVTLSCSQTLNHNVMYWYQQKSSQAPKLLFHYYDKDFNNEADTPDNFQSRRPNTSFCFLDIRSPGLGDTAMYLCATSRGQGGPQHFGDGTRLSIL.